These T cell receptor beta chains were read from a single sample in a study of blood T cell repertoires in COVID-19. Only in-frame clones appear in the TCRdb table, and some are missing; sequencing was by immunoSEQ multiplex PCR. Among more than 300,000 clones, around 89% were seen once, and the ten largest hold 1.5% to 2%. The sample was peripheral blood. All receptors come from a woman under 40 with COVID-19, enrolled during active disease. CDR3s include the opening cysteine and the closing phenylalanine or tryptophan. D genes are given only for firm matches. Clone size appears in some rows only: once, few, many, or a class for an expanded clone.

TRBV29-1,TRBD1,TRBJ1-1,13,NA,CSVQQGQNTEAFF,TGCAGCGTCCAACAGGGGCAGAACACTGAAGCTTTCTTT
TRBV18,TRBD1,TRBJ1-2,15,NA,CASSPRETGGGGYTF,TGTGCCAGCTCACCGCGAGAAACAGGGGGCGGTGGCTACACCTTC
TRBV28,TRBD1,TRBJ2-5,14,NA,CASSKTGVAETQYF,TGTGCCAGCAGCAAAACAGGGGTGGCGGAGACCCAGTACTTC
TRBV20-1,NA,TRBJ2-1,11,NA,CSALLVGEQFF,TGCAGTGCTCTACTAGTCGGAGAGCAGTTCTTC
TRBV11-2,NA,TRBJ1-1,17,NA,CASSLDLSAGVYAEAFF,TGTGCCAGCAGCTTAGATCTTTCGGCGGGGGTTTACGCTGAAGCTTTCTTT
TRBV11-2,NA,TRBJ1-2,15,NA,CASSLIRADSYGYTF,TGTGCCAGCAGCTTGATCAGGGCCGATAGCTATGGCTACACCTTC
TRBV28,NA,TRBJ1-2,13,NA,CASSFRAGHGYTF,TGTGCCAGCAGTTTTCGCGCAGGCCATGGCTACACCTTC
TRBV7-8,TRBD1,TRBJ1-2,16,once,CASSSTFGQGAWGYTF,TGTGCCAGCAGCTCCACCTTTGGACAGGGGGCTTGGGGCTACACCTTC
TRBV7-2,NA,TRBJ2-5,16,NA,CASSPTGHLGDWTQYF,TGTGCCAGCAGCCCAACGGGACACCTCGGTGATTGGACCCAGTACTTC
TRBV6-5,NA,TRBJ2-3,14,NA,CASTSGQTTDTQYF,TGTGCCAGCACCTCAGGACAGACCACAGATACGCAGTATTTT
TRBV7-8,TRBD1,TRBJ1-2,15,NA,CASSLRETGGHGYTF,TGTGCCAGCAGCTTAAGGGAAACAGGGGGCCATGGCTACACCTTC
TRBV15,NA,TRBJ2-7,17,NA,CATSRVVSRTVSYEQYF,TGTGCCACCAGCAGAGTCGTCAGCCGGACAGTTTCCTACGAGCAGTACTTC
TRBV27,TRBD1,TRBJ2-1,15,NA,CASRYRQGNYNEQFF,TGTGCCAGCAGATACAGACAGGGAAACTACAATGAGCAGTTCTTC
TRBV6-5,NA,TRBJ1-2,14,NA,CASRRTSRGGGYTF,TGTGCCAGCAGGAGGACGAGCCGCGGAGGGGGCTACACCTTC
TRBV6-5,NA,TRBJ2-7,14,NA,CASSRREDTYEQYF,TGTGCCAGCAGTCGACGAGAGGATACCTACGAGCAGTACTTC
TRBV10-3,TRBD2,TRBJ2-5,16,once,CAISEVGLTGGETQYF,TGTGCCATCAGTGAGGTCGGACTAACGGGGGGAGAGACCCAGTACTTC
TRBV5-8,NA,TRBJ2-2,18,NA,CASSLAGGGRRWSGELFF,TGTGCCAGCAGCTTGGCCGGAGGGGGCCGGAGGTGGTCCGGGGAGCTGTTTTTT
TRBV9,NA,TRBJ1-5,14,NA,CAGSGFRLPLTQHF,TGTGCCGGGAGTGGGTTTAGGTTGCCTTTGACCCAGCATTTT
TRBV19,TRBD1,TRBJ1-1,14,NA,CASSLHGQGAEAFF,TGTGCCAGTAGCCTACACGGACAGGGTGCTGAAGCTTTCTTT
TRBV30,NA,TRBJ2-1,12,NA,CAWSRERPEQFF,TGTGCCTGGAGTCGAGAGCGCCCTGAGCAGTTCTTC
TRBV5-1,TRBD2,TRBJ2-3,17,NA,CASSLYGGLEGTDTQYF,TGCGCCAGCAGCTTGTACGGGGGGTTAGAAGGAACAGATACGCAGTATTTT
TRBV19,TRBD1,TRBJ2-5,15,once,CASSQQGEVGETQYF,TGTGCCAGTAGTCAACAGGGGGAAGTTGGAGAGACCCAGTACTTC
TRBV28,NA,TRBJ2-3,13,NA,CAYEDRGPGTQYF,TGTGCCTATGAAGATAGAGGGCCTGGTACGCAGTATTTT
TRBV7-3,NA,TRBJ1-2,13,NA,CASSSVGGYGYTF,TGTGCCAGCAGCTCAGTCGGAGGCTATGGCTACACCTTC
TRBV5-6,TRBD2,TRBJ2-7,17,NA,CASSLGTSGGRHYEQYF,TGTGCCAGCAGCTTGGGGACTAGCGGGGGGCGTCACTACGAGCAGTACTTC
TRBV6-2/TRBV6-3,NA,TRBJ1-2,13,NA,CASSRSTVGGYTF,TGTGCCAGCAGTCGATCGACAGTAGGTGGCTACACCTTC
TRBV4-3,TRBD1,TRBJ1-3,15,NA,CASSPGTGGGNTIYF,TGCGCCAGCAGCCCGGGGACAGGGGGTGGAAACACCATATATTTT
TRBV7-9,NA,TRBJ1-4,15,NA,CASSQGLRTNEKLFF,TGTGCCAGCAGCCAGGGGTTAAGGACTAATGAAAAACTGTTTTTT
TRBV5-1,TRBD2,TRBJ2-1,17,NA,CASSLRAGRRSGGEQFF,TGCGCCAGCAGCTTGAGGGCAGGGCGAAGGTCGGGGGGTGAGCAGTTCTTC
TRBV2,TRBD2,TRBJ2-5,14,once,CASRASGGQETQYF,TGTGCCAGCAGGGCTAGCGGGGGGCAAGAGACCCAGTACTTC
TRBV6-5,TRBD1,TRBJ1-2,14,NA,CASSTTGPSLGYTF,TGTGCCAGCAGTACGACAGGGCCCTCCCTTGGCTACACCTTC
TRBV5-1,TRBD1,TRBJ1-4,17,NA,CASSPGQGAVTNEKLFF,TGCGCCAGCAGCCCGGGACAGGGGGCGGTAACTAATGAAAAACTGTTTTTT
TRBV6-6,TRBD1,TRBJ1-5,12,NA,CASSPRQGTQHF,TGTGCCAGCAGTCCGCGACAGGGAACCCAGCATTTT
TRBV24-1,NA,TRBJ1-5,17,NA,CATSDSRLPYSNQPQHF,TGTGCCACCAGTGATTCCCGGTTACCATATAGCAATCAGCCCCAGCATTTT
TRBV28,NA,TRBJ1-5,15,NA,CASSFLGGDKKPQHF,TGTGCCAGCAGTTTCTTGGGTGGAGATAAAAAGCCCCAGCATTTT
TRBV10-1,TRBD1,TRBJ1-1,15,NA,CASSGTGTGNTEAFF,TGCGCCAGCAGTGGCACGGGGACAGGGAACACTGAAGCTTTCTTT
TRBV28,NA,TRBJ2-6,15,once,CASKDTNSGANVLTF,TGTGCCAGCAAGGACACCAACTCTGGGGCCAACGTCCTGACTTTC
TRBV15,NA,TRBJ2-5,17,NA,CATSRDRGRGNAETQYF,TGTGCCACCAGCAGAGATAGGGGGAGGGGAAATGCAGAGACCCAGTACTTC
TRBV11-3,NA,TRBJ1-1,14,NA,CASSLETGSTEAFF,TGTGCCAGCAGCTTAGAAACAGGGAGCACTGAAGCTTTCTTT
TRBV20-1,TRBD1,TRBJ1-1,8,NA,CSAGQGTF,TGCAGTGCGGGACAGGGAACGTTT
TRBV30,TRBD1,TRBJ1-4,15,NA,CAWSVRQGGNEKLFF,TGTGCCTGGAGTGTCCGACAGGGTGGGAATGAAAAACTGTTTTTT
TRBV3-1/TRBV3-2,NA,TRBJ1-5,14,NA,CASSQEQGNQPQHF,TGTGCCAGCAGCCAAGAACAGGGCAATCAGCCCCAGCATTTT
TRBV18,NA,TRBJ1-5,13,NA,CASSPPGGQPQHF,TGTGCCAGCTCACCACCCGGGGGACAGCCCCAGCATTTT
TRBV24-1,NA,TRBJ2-5,17,NA,CATSDPLGGRSQETQYF,TGTGCCACCAGTGACCCCTTAGGAGGGAGGTCTCAAGAGACCCAGTACTTC
TRBV5-1,TRBD1,TRBJ2-3,17,NA,CASSYNPDRGSADTQYF,TGCGCCAGCAGCTACAACCCGGACAGGGGCTCCGCAGATACGCAGTATTTT
TRBV7-2,TRBD1,TRBJ1-2,19,NA,CASSLRSETGLPTNYGYTF,TGTGCCAGCAGCTTACGATCGGAGACAGGGCTTCCTACTAACTATGGCTACACCTTC
TRBV2,NA,TRBJ2-5,12,NA,CASSPTTETQYF,TGTGCCAGCAGTCCGACAACTGAGACCCAGTACTTC
TRBV6-2/TRBV6-3,TRBD1,TRBJ2-2,16,NA,CASSSPGQGRVGELFF,TGTGCCAGCAGTTCCCCCGGACAGGGTCGGGTCGGGGAGCTGTTTTTT
TRBV18,NA,TRBJ2-1,15,NA,CASSLVFRDYNEQFF,TGTGCCAGCTCACTAGTATTCAGGGATTACAATGAGCAGTTCTTC
TRBV6-1,NA,TRBJ1-1,14,few,CASSEGRDISEAFF,TGTGCCAGCAGTGAAGGCAGGGATATCAGTGAAGCTTTCTTT
TRBV9,TRBD1,TRBJ2-3,15,NA,CASSVAGTDTDTQYF,TGTGCCAGCAGCGTAGCCGGGACAGACACAGATACGCAGTATTTT
TRBV24-1,TRBD1,TRBJ1-5,15,NA,CATSDSGTGEKPQHF,TGTGCCACCAGTGACTCCGGGACAGGGGAGAAGCCCCAGCATTTT
TRBV5-1,NA,TRBJ1-2,15,NA,CASSPSGGPNYGYTF,TGCGCCAGCAGCCCTTCGGGGGGCCCTAACTATGGCTACACCTTC
TRBV6-5,NA,TRBJ1-6,14,NA,CASSMGRFNSPLHF,TGTGCCAGCAGTATGGGGCGTTTCAATTCACCCCTCCACTTT
TRBV4-2,NA,TRBJ2-7,14,once,CASSQGVLSGEQYF,TGTGCCAGCAGCCAAGGTGTCCTCTCGGGCGAGCAGTACTTC
TRBV5-1,TRBD2,TRBJ2-1,14,NA,CASSPGLAPDEQFF,TGCGCCAGCAGTCCGGGACTAGCTCCCGATGAGCAGTTCTTC
TRBV5-6,NA,TRBJ1-1,13,NA,CASRGGLNTEAFF,TGTGCCAGCAGAGGGGGTTTGAACACTGAAGCTTTCTTT
TRBV4-2,NA,TRBJ2-1,13,NA,CASSLSFYNEQFF,TGTGCCAGCAGCCTTTCTTTCTACAATGAGCAGTTCTTC
TRBV4-2,TRBD1,TRBJ2-1,16,NA,CASSQDSGTAYNEQFF,TGTGCCAGCAGCCAAGACTCCGGGACAGCTTACAATGAGCAGTTCTTC